Sequencing of this T cell receptor (beta chain) was carried out in a study of T cell responses to AZD1222 COVID-19 vaccine. Overall study results and limits: Vaccine-associated CD4 TCRs ranged over spike, dominating at 160-218 and 743-854.

This CDR3 region has 12 residues. With 7 bases removed from V and 5 bases from J, the gap between germline ends came to 11 bases. Germline V gene lookup returns CDR1 LNHDA and CDR2 SQIVND (reference sequence). A note on this clone: Antigen specificity is unknown.

Only in-frame clones appear in the TCRdb table, and some are missing; sequencing was by immunoSEQ multiplex PCR. Found here are tens of thousands of clones, 80% to 95% of them singletons; the top ten hold 45% to 55%. The chain has TRBV19 and TRBJ1-2; unclear D gene. The source is an adult in good health. This specimen consisted of peripheral blood, obtained on day 0 of AZD1222 vaccination. The CDR3 DNA is TGTGCCAGTACGGCCGCGTTTTATGGCTACACCTTC. Translated, it gives CASTAAFYGYTF.